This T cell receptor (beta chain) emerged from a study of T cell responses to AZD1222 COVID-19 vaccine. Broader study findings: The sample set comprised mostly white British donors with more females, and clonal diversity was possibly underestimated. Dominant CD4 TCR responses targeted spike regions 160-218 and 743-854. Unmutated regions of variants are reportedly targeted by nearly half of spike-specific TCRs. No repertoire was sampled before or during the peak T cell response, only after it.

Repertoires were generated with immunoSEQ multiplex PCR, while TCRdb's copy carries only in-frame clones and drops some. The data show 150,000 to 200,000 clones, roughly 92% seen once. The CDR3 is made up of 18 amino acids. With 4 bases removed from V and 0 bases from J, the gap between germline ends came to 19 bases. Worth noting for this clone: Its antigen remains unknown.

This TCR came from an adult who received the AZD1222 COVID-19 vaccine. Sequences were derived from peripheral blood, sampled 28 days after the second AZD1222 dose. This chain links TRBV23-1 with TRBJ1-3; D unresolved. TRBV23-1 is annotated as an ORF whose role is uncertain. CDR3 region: CASSPLRLGRRSGNTIYF. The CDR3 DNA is TGCGCCAGCAGTCCCCTAAGGCTCGGACGGCGCTCTGGAAACACCATATATTTT.